Listed below are T cell receptor beta chains from one sample, sequenced in a study of shared clonotypes between healthy human individuals. Generated by immunoSEQ multiplex PCR, the TCRdb table keeps only in-frame clones and is missing some. The data contain a few million clones, around nine tenths of them singletons. Sequencing was done on a sample of naive CD4+ T cells sorted from blood. These receptors all come from a man younger than 35 in good health. The CDR3 runs from the conserved cysteine through the conserved F or W. D genes are given only for firm matches. Rows give clone size only sometimes, using once, few, many, or a class for an expanded clone.

j_call clone_size d_call v_call cdr3_nt cdr3_aa
TRBJ2-5 . . TRBV5-1 TGCGCCAGCAGCTTGTTCGGGGGAGAGACCCAGTACTTC CASSLFGGETQYF
TRBJ2-5 . TRBD2 TRBV27 TGTGCCACAGCCGGAGCGGGAGTGCTAGAGACCCAGTACTTC CATAGAGVLETQYF
TRBJ2-7 . TRBD1 TRBV6-6 TGTGCCAGCACTTACTCCGGGACAGCTAACGAGCAGTACTTC CASTYSGTANEQYF
TRBJ2-1 . . TRBV11-2 TGTGCCAGCAGCTTATTATGGATTACGGGCAATGAGCAGTTCTTC CASSLLWITGNEQFF
TRBJ2-7 . . TRBV7-2 TGTGCCAGCAGCCTAGAGAGTAGGGGGGCGAGCGGGTTTACCTACGAGCAGTACTTC CASSLESRGASGFTYEQYF
TRBJ1-5 few . TRBV2 TGTGCCAGCAGTCTGCAGGGAAATAATCAGCCCCAGCATTTT CASSLQGNNQPQHF
TRBJ1-5 . . TRBV19 TGTGCCAGTAGTCTCGTCAGTTCGAGCAATCAGCCCCAGCATTTT CASSLVSSSNQPQHF
TRBJ1-6 few . TRBV10-2 TGCGCCAGCAGATTTGGACTCGAAGGTTCACCCCTCCACTTT CASRFGLEGSPLHF
TRBJ2-2 . . TRBV18 TGTGCCAGCTCACCACCGTCCCGGACCGGGGAGCTGTTTTTT CASSPPSRTGELFF
TRBJ1-6 few . TRBV5-6 TGTGCCAGCAGCGATTTGATGTGGGGCCCAGGATCACCCCTCCACTTT CASSDLMWGPGSPLHF
TRBJ2-2 . . TRBV27 TGTGCCAGCAGTCGGGGGAACCCCGGGGAGCTGTTTTTT CASSRGNPGELFF
TRBJ2-7 once . TRBV27 TGTGCCAGCAGTTTATCGCACAGAAACTACGAGCAGTACTTC CASSLSHRNYEQYF
TRBJ2-4 . . TRBV6-1 TGTGCCAGCAGTGACCGGGACACCCTTAGGGCAAACATTCAGTACTTC CASSDRDTLRANIQYF
TRBJ2-4 . TRBD2 TRBV11-2 TGTGCCAGCAGCCCATCTAGCGGGAGGGGGAACATTCAGTACTTC CASSPSSGRGNIQYF
TRBJ1-2 . . TRBV6-1 TGTGCCAGCAGTGTTCCCGCGGGGCTGATCTATGGCTACACCTTC CASSVPAGLIYGYTF
TRBJ2-1 . TRBD2 TRBV2 TGTGCCAGCAGGTGGCTAGCGGGAGAGTCCTACAATGAGCAGTTCTTC CASRWLAGESYNEQFF
TRBJ2-3 . TRBD1 TRBV9 TGTGCCAGCAGCTCGGGACAGGGGGGACCCACAGATACGCAGTATTTT CASSSGQGGPTDTQYF
TRBJ2-7 . . TRBV5-4 TGTGCCAGCAGCCTCCGGGACGGATCGATGGAGCAGTACTTC CASSLRDGSMEQYF
TRBJ2-5 . TRBD2 TRBV5-5 TGTGCCAGCAGCGCAGCGGGGGGCCGGGGAGAGACCCAGTACTTC CASSAAGGRGETQYF
TRBJ1-4 once . TRBV5-6 TGTGCCAGCAGCTTGGGACCCCTTTCGGCTAATGAAAAACTGTTTTTT CASSLGPLSANEKLFF
TRBJ2-7 . . TRBV2 TGTGCCAGCAGTGAAGCGCTTACCAGCTACGAGCAGTACTTC CASSEALTSYEQYF
TRBJ2-3 . . TRBV6-5 TGTGCCAGCCGTGAACCCGGCACAGATACGCAGTATTTT CASREPGTDTQYF
TRBJ1-4 . . TRBV27 TGTGCCAGCAGTTTTGGTGGGACCTTAGAAAAACTGTTTTTT CASSFGGTLEKLFF
TRBJ1-6 . . TRBV28 TGTGCCAGCAGTTCCCCAACCGGGACAAGGAATTCACCCCTCCACTTT CASSSPTGTRNSPLHF
TRBJ2-7 . TRBD2 TRBV2 TGTGCCAGCACGAGAACTAGCGTATCCTACGAGCAGTACTTC CASTRTSVSYEQYF
TRBJ2-5 . . TRBV4-1 TGCGCCAGCAGCCAAGATCCGGCTCGCATGGGGGAGACCCAGTACTTC CASSQDPARMGETQYF
TRBJ1-5 . . TRBV18 TGTGCCAGCCACGGGGACCTCAATCAGCCCCAGCATTTT CASHGDLNQPQHF
TRBJ1-2 . TRBD1 TRBV4-2 TGTGCCAGCAGCCAGTTCGGGACAGGGCGCCTACACGGCTACACCTTC CASSQFGTGRLHGYTF
TRBJ2-7 . TRBD2 TRBV6-1 TGTGCCAGCACCGCTAGCGGGGGGACGTCCTACGAGCAGTACTTC CASTASGGTSYEQYF
TRBJ2-2 . TRBD1 TRBV5-5 TGTGCCAGCAGCGGCGGGACAGGGATCGGGGAGCTGTTTTTT CASSGGTGIGELFF
TRBJ2-7 . . TRBV2 TGTGCCAGCAGTGAAGCGGGGACCCTCGCGCGGGAGTACTTC CASSEAGTLAREYF
TRBJ1-3 . TRBD1 TRBV5-8 TGTGCCAGCAGCCCCCGGACAGGAAATGGAAACACCATATATTTT CASSPRTGNGNTIYF
TRBJ1-6 . . TRBV6-1 TGTGCCAGCAGTGGACGACAGGTTTATAATTCACCCCTCCACTTT CASSGRQVYNSPLHF
TRBJ1-1 . TRBD1 TRBV28 TGTGCCAGCAGGGACAGGGTTGGAATGAACACTGAAGCTTTCTTT CASRDRVGMNTEAFF
TRBJ2-7 . TRBD1 TRBV6-1 TGTGCCAGCAGGGGGAACAGGGGGCTTTCCTACGAGCAGTACTTC CASRGNRGLSYEQYF
TRBJ2-5 . TRBD1 TRBV7-9 TGTGCCAGCAGCCGGGACAGGGAAGAAGAGACCCAGTACTTC CASSRDREEETQYF
TRBJ1-6 . . TRBV5-1 TGCGCCAGCAGCTGGGAGGACAGCTCCTATAATTCACCCCTCCACTTT CASSWEDSSYNSPLHF
TRBJ1-5 once . TRBV19 TGTGCCAGTACCCGGGACTCTACTTATCAGCCCCAGCATTTT CASTRDSTYQPQHF
TRBJ2-7 . . TRBV11-1 TGTGCCAGCAGCCCCTCCTGGGACCGGACCCTCGAGCAGTACTTC CASSPSWDRTLEQYF
TRBJ1-1 . TRBD1 TRBV7-9 TGTGCCAGCAGCGATGGGACAGTTAACACTGAAGCTTTCTTT CASSDGTVNTEAFF